This is a list of T cell receptor beta chains from one sample in a study of CD8+ T cells in alopecia areata. Using immunoSEQ multiplex PCR, the repertoire was profiled, and TCRdb retains in-frame clones only, with some absent. The table shows about 100,000 clones, with 84% occurring only once. The sample was CD8+ T cells sorted from blood, taken at week 24, from a patient treated with tofacitinib. These receptors were collected from a human donor with alopecia areata. CDR3s include the opening cysteine and the closing phenylalanine or tryptophan. Fields, in order: V gene, J gene, clone size, D gene, CDR3 protein, CDR3 DNA. The D gene is left open where the match is weak. Rows may omit the clone size; those that give it use once, few, many or a size class.

v_gene: TRBV14; j_gene: TRBJ2-4; abundance: -; d_gene: -; CDR3aa: CASSHAGTKNIQYF; CDR3nt: TGTGCCAGCAGCCACGCAGGCACCAAAAACATTCAGTACTTC
v_gene: TRBV5-4; j_gene: TRBJ1-6; abundance: -; d_gene: TRBD1; CDR3aa: CASSAPGTGEPLHF; CDR3nt: TGTGCCAGCAGCGCACCCGGGACAGGAGAACCCCTCCACTTT
v_gene: TRBV29-1; j_gene: TRBJ2-5; abundance: -; d_gene: TRBD1; CDR3aa: CSARKGGQETQYF; CDR3nt: TGCAGCGCTCGGAAAGGGGGCCAGGAGACCCAGTACTTC
v_gene: TRBV29-1; j_gene: TRBJ2-2; abundance: -; d_gene: -; CDR3aa: CSVEQTRYTGELFF; CDR3nt: TGCAGCGTTGAACAGACCCGTTACACCGGGGAGCTGTTTTTT
v_gene: TRBV18; j_gene: TRBJ2-3; abundance: -; d_gene: TRBD2; CDR3aa: CASSPGLAGHEWRTQYF; CDR3nt: TGTGCCAGCTCACCCGGACTAGCGGGCCATGAGTGGAGGACGCAGTATTTT
v_gene: TRBV29-1; j_gene: TRBJ2-3; abundance: -; d_gene: -; CDR3aa: CSVEDPLGGATDTQYF; CDR3nt: TGCAGCGTTGAAGACCCCCTGGGCGGGGCCACAGATACGCAGTATTTT
v_gene: TRBV29-1; j_gene: TRBJ1-1; abundance: -; d_gene: -; CDR3aa: CSVAYRENTEAFF; CDR3nt: TGCAGCGTTGCGTACAGGGAGAACACTGAAGCTTTCTTT
v_gene: TRBV27; j_gene: TRBJ2-3; abundance: once; d_gene: -; CDR3aa: CASIVGETDTQYF; CDR3nt: TGTGCCAGCATCGTAGGGGAGACAGATACGCAGTATTTT
v_gene: TRBV7-9; j_gene: TRBJ2-5; abundance: -; d_gene: -; CDR3aa: CASSLAKLETRQETQYF; CDR3nt: TGTGCCAGCAGCTTAGCGAAGTTGGAGACTAGGCAAGAGACCCAGTACTTC
v_gene: TRBV7-8; j_gene: TRBJ2-7; abundance: -; d_gene: -; CDR3aa: CASSVTYEQYF; CDR3nt: TGTGCCAGCAGCGTAACGTACGAGCAGTACTTC